This is a list of T cell receptor beta chains from one sample in a study of beta chain features in type 1 diabetes. The table came from immunoSEQ multiplex PCR; TCRdb's copy has only in-frame clones and leaves some out. The data contain hundreds of thousands of clones, about 10% of them singletons. The specimen was naive CD4+ T cells from blood. These receptors were obtained from a woman aged 18-29 years in good health. Each CDR3 is given with its conserved first and last residue. A D gene is named only where the DNA matches it firmly. Expanded clones get a size class; other rows say once, few or many, or leave the size out.

length	V	D	size	J	CDR3	DNA
17	TRBV4-3	NA	few	TRBJ2-6	CASSQDRRVGGANVLTF	TGCGCCAGCAGCCAAGATCGAAGGGTCGGTGGGGCCAACGTCCTGACTTTC
11	TRBV27	NA	NA	TRBJ2-1	CASRIFAEQFF	TGTGCCAGCAGGATCTTCGCTGAGCAGTTCTTC
14	TRBV5-4	TRBD1	NA	TRBJ2-1	CASSERQGSNEQFF	TGTGCCAGCAGCGAAAGACAGGGGAGTAATGAGCAGTTCTTC
14	TRBV4-2	NA	NA	TRBJ2-1	CASSQEIQVWEQFF	TGTGCCAGCAGCCAAGAAATTCAGGTCTGGGAGCAGTTCTTC
13	TRBV29-1	NA	many	TRBJ2-7	CSVVRTATYEQYF	TGCAGCGTTGTACGAACCGCTACCTACGAGCAGTACTTC
11	TRBV7-2	NA	NA	TRBJ2-7	CASSFRYEQYF	TGTGCCAGCAGTTTTAGGTACGAGCAGTACTTC
11	TRBV19	NA	few	TRBJ2-1	CASTLRDEQFF	TGTGCCAGTACCCTCCGGGATGAGCAGTTCTTC
15	TRBV6-1	TRBD2	NA	TRBJ2-1	CASTYSGSEGGKQFF	TGTGCCAGCACCTATAGCGGGAGTGAGGGTGGGAAGCAGTTCTTC
18	TRBV2	TRBD1	NA	TRBJ1-6	CASSAFGTGDYYNSPLHF	TGTGCCAGCAGTGCATTCGGGACAGGGGATTACTATAATTCACCCCTCCACTTT
17	TRBV9	NA	NA	TRBJ2-2	CASSPPARGSLSGELFF	TGTGCCAGCAGCCCCCCTGCAAGGGGGTCCCTTTCCGGGGAGCTGTTTTTT
14	TRBV18	NA	few	TRBJ2-7	CASSPPSASYEQYF	TGTGCCAGCTCACCCCCTAGCGCGTCCTACGAGCAGTACTTC
12	TRBV6-1	NA	NA	TRBJ1-1	CASSKMNTEAFF	TGTGCCAGCAGCAAGATGAACACTGAAGCTTTCTTT
13	TRBV14	NA	many	TRBJ2-4	CASSQLGGNIQYF	TGTGCCAGCAGCCAGCTGGGTGGGAACATTCAGTACTTC
15	TRBV5-1	NA	few	TRBJ2-4	CASSPRGLAKNIQYF	TGCGCCAGCAGCCCCCGTGGTCTAGCCAAAAACATTCAGTACTTC
11	TRBV7-9	NA	few	TRBJ2-5	CATTRPETQYF	TGTGCCACCACCAGGCCGGAGACCCAGTACTTC
14	TRBV5-1	TRBD1	NA	TRBJ1-5	CASSSGTGAQPQHF	TGCGCCAGCAGTTCCGGGACAGGGGCCCAGCCCCAGCATTTT
13	TRBV30	TRBD1	NA	TRBJ2-1	CAWSPRQGAPSFF	TGTGCCTGGAGTCCCAGACAGGGTGCCCCCTCGTTCTTC
14	TRBV7-3	TRBD2	few	TRBJ2-7	CASSQSGRSYEQYF	TGTGCCAGCAGCCAGAGCGGGAGATCTTACGAGCAGTACTTC
18	TRBV7-6	TRBD2	NA	TRBJ2-3	CASSLVPQTSGRSDTQYF	TGTGCCAGCAGCTTAGTTCCTCAGACTAGCGGCCGATCAGATACGCAGTATTTT
16	TRBV14	NA	NA	TRBJ1-2	CASSQESRHYNYGYTF	TGTGCCAGCAGCCAAGAAAGCAGACATTATAACTATGGCTACACCTTC
13	TRBV10-3	NA	NA	TRBJ2-5	CAISKTAQETQYF	TGTGCCATCAGCAAGACAGCACAAGAGACCCAGTACTTC
13	TRBV30	NA	few	TRBJ2-5	CAWSGGFAETQYF	TGTGCCTGGAGTGGGGGTTTTGCAGAGACCCAGTACTTC
16	TRBV5-6	NA	NA	TRBJ2-4	CASRKQGILAKNIQYF	TGTGCCAGCAGAAAACAGGGAATACTAGCCAAAAACATTCAGTACTTC
14	TRBV11-1	TRBD2	few	TRBJ2-3	CASSSGLAGDTQYF	TGTGCCAGCAGCTCGGGACTAGCGGGAGATACGCAGTATTTT
15	TRBV4-3	NA	few	TRBJ2-2	CASSQDATGPGELFF	TGCGCCAGCAGCCAAGATGCAACAGGGCCCGGGGAGCTGTTTTTT
16	TRBV7-8	NA	NA	TRBJ2-1	CASSLSRVSYMGEQFF	TGTGCCAGCAGCTTGTCTAGAGTATCCTATATGGGTGAGCAGTTCTTC
17	TRBV9	TRBD2	few	TRBJ2-1	CASSDVPGLAGLDEQFF	TGTGCCAGCAGCGACGTCCCGGGACTAGCGGGGTTGGATGAGCAGTTCTTC
11	TRBV7-9	NA	many	TRBJ1-3	CASGSGNTIYF	TGTGCCAGCGGATCTGGAAACACCATATATTTT
14	TRBV30	NA	many	TRBJ2-2	CAWSKLLNTGELFF	TGTGCCTGGAGTAAACTTCTAAACACCGGGGAGCTGTTTTTT
13	TRBV30	NA	NA	TRBJ1-5	CAWSSDSNQPQHF	TGTGCCTGGAGTTCCGATAGCAATCAGCCCCAGCATTTT
15	TRBV7-9	TRBD1	few	TRBJ1-1	CASSPRGGMNTEAFF	TGTGCCAGCAGCCCCCGAGGGGGCATGAACACTGAAGCTTTCTTT
11	TRBV2	NA	few	TRBJ2-3	CASQSRGPTYF	TGTGCCAGCCAATCAAGAGGGCCTACGTATTTT
12	TRBV28	NA	few	TRBJ2-3	CASSLSGIGQYF	TGTGCCAGCAGTTTATCAGGGATAGGGCAGTATTTT
15	TRBV27	NA	few	TRBJ2-4	CASSFTWGAKNIQYF	TGTGCCAGCAGTTTCACATGGGGAGCCAAAAACATTCAGTACTTC
16	TRBV14	NA	few	TRBJ2-1	CASSQGRFGTSNEQFF	TGTGCCAGCAGCCAAGGCAGATTTGGGACGAGCAATGAGCAGTTCTTC
18	TRBV7-9	NA	NA	TRBJ2-6	CASSPKASAGPGANVLTF	TGTGCCAGCAGCCCAAAGGCTTCGGCGGGGCCCGGGGCCAACGTCCTGACTTTC
16	TRBV9	NA	few	TRBJ2-5	CASSVSFSAEQETQYF	TGTGCCAGCAGCGTATCCTTCTCGGCGGAACAAGAGACCCAGTACTTC
13	TRBV15	NA	NA	TRBJ2-1	CATSRFVLDEQFF	TGTGCCACCAGCAGATTCGTGCTAGATGAGCAGTTCTTC
13	TRBV7-9	NA	few	TRBJ2-1	CASRYFQGNEQFF	TGTGCCAGCCGGTATTTCCAGGGAAATGAGCAGTTCTTC
14	TRBV14	NA	NA	TRBJ1-6	CASSQVGLDSPLHF	TGTGCCAGCAGCCAAGTAGGGTTGGATTCACCCCTCCACTTT
13	TRBV7-2	NA	NA	TRBJ2-7	CASSLGYSYEQYF	TGTGCCAGCAGCCTTGGGTACTCCTACGAGCAGTACTTC
15	TRBV4-1	NA	NA	TRBJ1-3	CASSVAVAGGNTIYF	TGCGCCAGCAGCGTGGCCGTGGCGGGCGGAAACACCATATATTTT
14	TRBV19	NA	few	TRBJ2-1	CASSMYFGNNEQFF	TGTGCCAGTAGTATGTACTTTGGGAACAATGAGCAGTTCTTC
14	TRBV4-3	NA	few	TRBJ1-2	CASSQGHRNYGYTF	TGCGCCAGCAGCCAAGGTCACAGAAACTATGGCTACACCTTC
15	TRBV9	TRBD2	few	TRBJ2-1	CASSVTGLVYNEQFF	TGTGCCAGCAGCGTAACGGGACTAGTATACAATGAGCAGTTCTTC